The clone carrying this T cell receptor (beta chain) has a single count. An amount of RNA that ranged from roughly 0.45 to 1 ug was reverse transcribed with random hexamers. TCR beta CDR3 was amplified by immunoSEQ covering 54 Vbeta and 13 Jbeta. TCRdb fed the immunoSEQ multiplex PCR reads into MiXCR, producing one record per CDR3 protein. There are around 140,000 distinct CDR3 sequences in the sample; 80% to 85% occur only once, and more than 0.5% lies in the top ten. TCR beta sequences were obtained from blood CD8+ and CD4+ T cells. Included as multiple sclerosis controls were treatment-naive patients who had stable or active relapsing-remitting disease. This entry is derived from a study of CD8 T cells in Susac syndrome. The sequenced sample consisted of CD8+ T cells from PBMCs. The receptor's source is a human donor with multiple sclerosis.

The CDR3 spells CASSLSGLIGYNEQFF. Written as DNA, the CDR3 is TGCGCCAGCAGCTTGAGTGGACTTATCGGCTACAATGAGCAGTTCTTC. V is TRBV5-1 and J is TRBJ2-1, with a tentative D call TRBD2 (5 bases). The CDR3 is 16 amino acids. The germline V and J ends were trimmed by 1 base and 3 bases, with 14 bases remaining between them. The V gene's germline CDR1 is SGHRS and CDR2 YFSETQ. Combining the CDR3 with reference TRBV5-1 and TRBJ2-1 gives the whole variable domain KAGVTQTPRYLIKTRGQQVTLSCSPISGHRSVSWYQQTPGQGLQFLFEYFSETQRNKGNFPGRFSGRQFSNSRSEMNVSTLELGDSALYLCASSLSGLIGYNEQFFGPGTRLTVL.